What follows is one T cell receptor beta chain and its context. What it binds is not known. An equimolar mix of two oligonucleotides served as the beta constant-region primer for TRBC1 and TRBC2. Ligated cDNA was amplified by four rounds of PCR with nested alpha and beta constant-region primers and SP2. TCRdb re-called the UMI-ligation and nested PCR reads with MiXCR, one entry per CDR3 protein. In the table there are over 100,000 distinct CDR3 sequences, about 14% of which are singletons. With 0 bases removed from V and 9 bases from J, the gap between germline ends came to 17 bases. The V gene's germline CDR1 is SSHAT and CDR2 FNYEAQ (reference sequence). The CDR3 contains 15 residues. This entry belongs to a study of naive and memory T cell subsets. Study-wide results and limits: Over 85% of naive TCR sequences appeared only once after error correction, unlike memory subsets. Clonotypes are single alpha or beta chains, not paired receptors. TCR counts from RNA may reflect activation-linked expression changes. Especially in CD8 cells, naive repertoires contained a few larger clonotypes, possibly CD45RA-re-expressing memory cells.

This rearrangement joins TRBV7-7 to TRBJ1-2; unclear D gene. The receptor was derived from a human donor in good health. Specimen: naive CD8+ T cells from blood. CDR3 DNA sequence: TGTGCCAGCAGCTTAGCCCGCCCCCCCCCGCAGAGCTACACCTTC. This gives the protein CASSLARPPPQSYTF.